One sample yielded the 27 T cell receptor beta chains listed below, sequenced in a study of vaccination effects on CD4 cells after COVID-19. Some clones are missing from TCRdb's copy, which holds only in-frame ones; the method was immunoSEQ multiplex PCR. Here the sample spans around 15,000 clones, roughly three quarters being singletons. Viral peptide pools were used in the ViraFEST assay to expand antigen-specific CD4+ T cells, and sequencing came afterward. CD4+ T cell isolation took place after 10 days of culture. As their vaccination, participants received two doses of either BNT162b2 or mRNA-1273. The antigens these receptors bind are not known. Here the sequenced sample was CD4+ T cells from PBMCs cultured with HCoV-NL63 spike peptides, taken after COVID-19 vaccination. These receptors originate from a human donor who received a COVID-19 vaccine.

The chain has TRBV5-1 and TRBJ2-3, with 11 bases aligning to TRBD2. The junction had 5 bases not matched to a gene; V was cut back by 0 bases and J by 2 bases. Germline V gene sequence: CDR1 SGHRS, CDR2 YFSETQ. The CDR3 loop spans 17 amino acids. Here the CDR3 DNA reads TGCGCCAGCAGCTTGGCTAGCGGGGGGTTCTTCACAGATACGCAGTATTTT. Encoded protein: CASSLASGGFFTDTQYF.

V gene TRBV11-2 combines with J gene TRBJ1-1, with unresolved D. The germline V gene encodes CDR1 SGHAT and CDR2 FQNNGV. CDR3 length: 14 residues. V was shortened by 4 bases and J by 6 bases, with 15 bases between the two germline ends. The CDR3 reads CASSYQVASAEAFF. The CDR3 DNA reads as TGTGCCAGCAGCTACCAAGTCGCGAGTGCTGAAGCTTTCTTT.

The count of this clone is one. This chain joins TRBV4-2 and TRBJ2-4; D might be TRBD1 or TRBD2, each matching 5 bases. The CDR3 runs 15 residues. Deletions cut 5 bases from V and 2 bases from J, with 13 bases between. Germline V gene data show CDR1 as LGHNA and CDR2 as YNFKEQ. The CDR3 reads CASSSRDRSKNIQYF. CDR3 DNA sequence: TGTGCCAGCAGCTCCAGGGACCGTTCCAAAAACATTCAGTACTTC.

The V and J genes are TRBV7-9 and TRBJ1-2; D call uncertain. The CDR3 loop spans 12 amino acids. The germline V and J ends were trimmed by 11 bases and 4 bases, with 14 bases remaining between them. Germline CDR1 SEHNR, CDR2 FQNEAQ (reference sequence). The CDR3 spells CAGQEKGYGYTF. CDR3 DNA: TGTGCCGGCCAGGAAAAGGGCTATGGCTACACCTTC. The full variable domain, with the rest looked up from reference TRBV7-9 and TRBJ1-2, is DTGVSQNPRHKITKRGQNVTFRCDPISEHNRLYWYRQTLGQGPEFLTYFQNEAQLEKSRLLSDRFSAERPKGSFSTLEIQRTEQGDSAMYLCAGQEKGYGYTFGSGTRLTVV.

This chain joins TRBV12-3 or TRBV12-4 and TRBJ1-1; 9 bases are a match to TRBD1. The CDR3 is made up of 13 amino acids. The junction had 4 bases not matched to a gene; V was cut back by 7 bases and J by 4 bases. The CDR3 loop is CASKPTGGTEAFF. The CDR3 coding sequence is TGTGCCAGCAAACCGACAGGGGGCACTGAAGCTTTCTTT.

This chain links TRBV20-1 with TRBJ1-1; the D is unclear. Germline loops: CDR1 DFQATT, CDR2 SNEGSKA (reference sequence). The V end was cut by 7 bases, the J end by 8 bases, with 11 bases between. This CDR3 is 10 amino acids long. The CDR3 sequence is CSVGSREAFF. DNA of the CDR3: TGCAGTGTAGGCAGCAGGGAAGCTTTCTTT.

The CDR3: CASLRGAATYGYTF. As DNA, the CDR3 is TGTGCCAGCCTTAGGGGGGCGGCCACCTATGGCTACACCTTC. V gene TRBV6-6 combines with J gene TRBJ1-2, with a possible D match to TRBD1 (6 bases). Looked up from germline, CDR1 is MNHNY and CDR2 is SVGAGI (reference sequence). The CDR3 has 14 residues. V gave up 8 bases and J gave up 4 bases, with 17 bases separating them.

This chain links TRBV9 with TRBJ1-6; no clear D gene. The germline V gene encodes CDR1 SGDLS and CDR2 YYNGEE. This CDR3 region has 15 residues. V lost 4 bases and J lost 4, with 12 bases in between. The CDR3: CASSPSGGYNSPLHF. The CDR3 nucleotides are TGTGCCAGCAGCCCTTCCGGCGGATATAATTCACCCCTCCACTTT.

The chain has TRBV9 and TRBJ1-6; possible D gene TRBD1, 6 bases. The V gene's germline CDR1 is SGDLS and CDR2 YYNGEE. V lost 4 bases, J lost 5 bases, and 10 bases lay in between. This CDR3 has 14 amino acids. The CDR3 region is CASSFQGNNSPLHF. The CDR3 DNA reads as TGTGCCAGCAGCTTTCAGGGGAATAATTCACCCCTCCACTTT.

The chain couples TRBV11-2 to TRBJ2-1, with D perhaps TRBD2 (5 bases). The V gene lost 0 bases and the J gene lost 0 bases, with 6 bases spanning the gap. CDR1 is SGHAT and CDR2 is FQNNGV in the germline V gene. This CDR3 has 15 amino acids. The CDR3 protein is CASSLDGISYNEQFF. The CDR3 region has the DNA TGTGCCAGCAGCTTAGACGGGATCTCCTACAATGAGCAGTTCTTC.

The V gene is TRBV7-2, the J gene TRBJ2-6; no firm D call. The CDR3 is made up of 17 amino acids. CDR1 and CDR2 (germline): SGHTA, FQGNSA. Trimming took 1 base from V and 2 from J, leaving 12 bases between them. The CDR3 reads CASSLGPSRTGANVLTF. The DNA for the CDR3 is TGTGCCAGCAGCTTAGGCCCCTCCAGAACTGGGGCCAACGTCCTGACTTTC.

In its sample, this clone was seen a few times. The chain carries TRBV4-1 and TRBJ1-5; D gene unclear. The CDR3 has 15 residues. Deletions cut 3 bases from V and 0 bases from J, with 9 bases between. CDR1 is MGHRA, CDR2 YSYEKL, per germline. This chain's CDR3 is CASSQTHNSNQPQHF. CDR3 coding DNA: TGCGCCAGCAGCCAGACACACAATAGCAATCAGCCCCAGCATTTT.

This clone was found a few times. V and J are TRBV2 and TRBJ1-5, with 8 bases matching TRBD1. The V gene's germline CDR1 is SNHLY and CDR2 FYNNEI. The CDR3 has 14 residues. Trimming cost V 5 bases and J 6 bases; bases outside gene matches: 6. CDR3 region: CASSNGQGAQPQHF. CDR3 DNA sequence: TGTGCCAGCAGTAATGGACAGGGCGCTCAGCCCCAGCATTTT.

This rearrangement joins TRBV12-3 or TRBV12-4 to TRBJ2-4; D is tentatively TRBD1 or TRBD2 (5 bases each). CDR3 length: 13 amino acids. Trimming stripped 4 bases from V and 7 bases from J, with 11 bases between. The CDR3 loop reads CASSSGRANIQYF. The CDR3 nucleotides are TGTGCCAGCAGTTCGGGACGAGCGAACATTCAGTACTTC.

This clone came up a few times. The rearrangement links TRBV6-5 to TRBJ2-7, with D uncertain. Germline CDR1 is MNHEY and CDR2 is SVGAGI. V shed 0 bases and J shed 7 bases, with 4 bases lying between them. CDR3 length: 11 residues. This CDR3 reads CASSYSREQYF. CDR3 nucleotide sequence: TGTGCCAGCAGTTACTCGAGAGAGCAGTACTTC.

The rearrangement uses TRBV4-1 and TRBJ1-2; no firm D call. Trimming removed 4 bases from V and 4 bases from J, with 34 bases in between. Germline V gene sequence: CDR1 MGHRA, CDR2 YSYEKL. The CDR3 has 21 amino acids. CDR3 sequence: CASSPSLVNSLTRRTFYGYTF. CDR3 in DNA: TGCGCCAGCAGCCCTTCGCTCGTGAACTCCCTTACTCGCCGTACTTTCTATGGCTACACCTTC.

This rearrangement joins TRBV7-2 to TRBJ1-3; D remains unclear. The CDR3 totals 16 residues. V lost 0 bases and J 0 bases, leaving 9 bases between the germline ends. Germline lookup yields CDR1 SGHTA and CDR2 FQGNSA. The CDR3 DNA sequence: TGTGCCAGCAGCTTAGCCAGTTGGAGCTCTGGAAACACCATATATTTT. It translates to CASSLASWSSGNTIYF. Full variable domain (remainder filled in from reference TRBV7-2 and TRBJ1-3): GAGVSQSPSNKVTEKGKDVELRCDPISGHTALYWYRQSLGQGLEFLIYFQGNSAPDKSGLPSDRFSAERTGGSVSTLTIQRTQQEDSAVYLCASSLASWSSGNTIYFGEGSWLTVV.

The chain carries TRBV10-1 and TRBJ2-7; D remains ambiguous. Germline V lookup: CDR1 WNHNN, CDR2 SYGVQD (reference sequence). This CDR3 contains 14 residues. Trimming cost V 7 bases and J 6 bases, with 19 bases left between them. The CDR3 is CASTASRLKGEQYF. DNA of the CDR3: TGCGCCAGCACCGCTAGTAGGTTAAAGGGCGAGCAGTACTTC.

The chain couples TRBV2 to TRBJ2-7, with D hard to call. Germline V CDR1 and CDR2: SNHLY, FYNNEI. The CDR3 is made up of 13 amino acids. V was pared by 4 bases and J by 4 bases, with 11 bases between. The CDR3 reads CASSGAIGYEQYF. CDR3 nucleotide sequence: TGTGCCAGCAGTGGGGCCATCGGTTACGAGCAGTACTTC.

This clone showed up just a few times. The gene calls are TRBV7-2 and TRBJ1-5; D gene uncertain. V lost 5 bases and J 5 bases, leaving 10 bases between the germline ends. Germline V gene lookup returns CDR1 SGHTA and CDR2 FQGNSA. This CDR3 is 13 amino acids long. CDR3 protein: CASSVRTDQPQHF. CDR3 coding DNA: TGTGCCAGCAGCGTCCGTACAGATCAGCCCCAGCATTTT.

The chain uses TRBV9 and TRBJ2-3, with TRBD2 matching 7 bases. Germline values: CDR1 SGDLS, CDR2 YYNGEE. After removal of 0 bases from V and 1 base from J, the junction contained 2 bases not matched to a gene. There are 15 residues in the CDR3. The CDR3 protein is CASSVAGGRTDTQYF. The CDR3 DNA reads as TGTGCCAGCAGCGTAGCGGGGGGACGCACAGATACGCAGTATTTT.

The chain is built from TRBV7-9 and TRBJ1-1; D not certain. CDR3 length equals 15 residues. Looked up from germline, CDR1 is SEHNR and CDR2 is FQNEAQ (reference sequence). V lost 5 bases, J lost 0 bases, and 13 bases lay in between. The CDR3 reads CASSRITGMNTEAFF. DNA for the CDR3: TGTGCCAGCAGCCGGATAACGGGGATGAACACTGAAGCTTTCTTT.

The sample holds one count of this clone. The V gene is TRBV10-3, the J gene TRBJ2-3, with D possibly being TRBD1 or TRBD2 (5 bases each). This CDR3 contains 13 residues. CDR1 and CDR2 (germline): ENHRY, SYGVKD. The ends were cut back, 8 bases at V and 4 bases at J, with 13 bases in the middle. The DNA for the CDR3 is TGTGCCATCTCGGGGCGAGAGGCAGATACGCAGTATTTT. This gives the protein CAISGREADTQYF.

The rearrangement joins TRBV5-1 to TRBJ1-6; 8 nucleotides align to TRBD1. The junction had 17 bases not matched to a gene; V was cut back by 4 bases and J by 11 bases. The CDR3 spans 17 residues. The germline V gene has CDR1 SGHRS and CDR2 YFSETQ. The CDR3: CASSPLAGLQGAAPLHF. In DNA, the CDR3 is TGCGCCAGCAGCCCTCTCGCTGGCCTTCAGGGGGCTGCACCCCTCCACTTT.

CDR3 sequence reads: CASRLCGDCNSDTQYF. CDR3 nucleotides: TGTGCAAGTCGCTTATGCGGTGACTGTAATTCAGATACGCAGTATTTT. This chain joins TRBV12-2 and TRBJ2-3; the table assigns TRBD2, which was not confirmed against the DNA. TRBV12-2 is a pseudogene segment. CDR3 size: 16 residues.

The genes are TRBV28 and TRBJ2-1; TRBD2 is a possible D gene (6 bases). The length of the CDR3 is 12 residues. Germline V gene lookup returns CDR1 MDHEN and CDR2 SYDVKM. Trimming left V 6 bases short and J 10 bases short, with 13 bases between. The CDR3 sequence: CASSAGTLEQFF. Written as DNA, the CDR3 is TGTGCCAGCAGCGCCGGGACTCTAGAGCAGTTCTTC.

The genes are TRBV6-5 and TRBJ2-6; no clear D gene. The germline V gene has CDR1 MNHEY and CDR2 SVGAGI. V dropped 7 bases and J dropped 2 bases, with 12 bases sitting between them. The CDR3 is 15 residues long. DNA of the CDR3: TGTGCCAGCACCCTCCAGGAAGCTGGGGCCAACGTCCTGACTTTC. It encodes CASTLQEAGANVLTF.